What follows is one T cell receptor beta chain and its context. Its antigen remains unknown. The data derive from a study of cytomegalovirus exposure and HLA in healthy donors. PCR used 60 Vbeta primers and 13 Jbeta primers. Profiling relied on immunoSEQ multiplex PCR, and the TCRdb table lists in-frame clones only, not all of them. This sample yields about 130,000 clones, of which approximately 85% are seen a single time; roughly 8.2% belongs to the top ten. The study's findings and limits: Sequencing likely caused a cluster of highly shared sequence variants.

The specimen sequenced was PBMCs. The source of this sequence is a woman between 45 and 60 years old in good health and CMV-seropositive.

CDR3 sequence: CASSVGTAYEQYF. As DNA, the CDR3 is TGTGCCAGCAGTGTCGGGACAGCCTACGAGCAGTACTTC. This chain joins TRBV2 and TRBJ2-7; TRBD1 agrees at 7 bases. Germline CDR1 SNHLY, CDR2 FYNNEI. J was trimmed by 2 bases and V by 4 bases; bases with no gene match: 2. The CDR3 extends over 13 amino acids. The full variable domain, with the rest looked up from reference TRBV2 and TRBJ2-7, is EPEVTQTPSHQVTQMGQEVILRCVPISNHLYFYWYRQILGQKVEFLVSFYNNEISEKSEIFDDQFSVERPDGSNFTLKIRSTKLEDSAMYFCASSVGTAYEQYFGPGTRLTVT.